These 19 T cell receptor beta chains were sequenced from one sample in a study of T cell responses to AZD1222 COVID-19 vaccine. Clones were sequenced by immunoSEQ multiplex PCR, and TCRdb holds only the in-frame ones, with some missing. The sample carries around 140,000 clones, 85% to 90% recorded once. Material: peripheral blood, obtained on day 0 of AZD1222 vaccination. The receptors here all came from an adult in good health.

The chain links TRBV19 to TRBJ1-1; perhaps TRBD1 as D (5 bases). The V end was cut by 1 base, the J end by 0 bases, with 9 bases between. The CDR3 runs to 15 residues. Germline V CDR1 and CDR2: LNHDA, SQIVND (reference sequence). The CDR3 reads CASSIGTWMNTEAFF. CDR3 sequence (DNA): TGTGCCAGTAGTATAGGGACATGGATGAACACTGAAGCTTTCTTT.

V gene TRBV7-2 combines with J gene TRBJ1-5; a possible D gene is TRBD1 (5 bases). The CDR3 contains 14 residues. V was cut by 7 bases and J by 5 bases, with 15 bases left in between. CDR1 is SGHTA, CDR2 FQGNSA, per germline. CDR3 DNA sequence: TGTGCCAGCAACCCAAGGGGATGGGATCAGCCCCAGCATTTT. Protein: CASNPRGWDQPQHF.

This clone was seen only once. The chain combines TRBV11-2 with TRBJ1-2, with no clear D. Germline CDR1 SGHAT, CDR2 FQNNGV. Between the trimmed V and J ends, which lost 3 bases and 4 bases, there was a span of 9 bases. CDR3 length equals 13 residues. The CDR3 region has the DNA TGTGCCAGCAGCTTCACAGCCACCTATGGCTACACCTTC. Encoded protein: CASSFTATYGYTF.

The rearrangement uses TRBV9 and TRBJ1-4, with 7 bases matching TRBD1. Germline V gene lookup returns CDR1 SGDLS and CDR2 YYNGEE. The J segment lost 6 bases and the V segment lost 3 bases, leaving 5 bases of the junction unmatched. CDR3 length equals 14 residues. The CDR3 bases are TGTGCCAGCAGCGCCCCAGGGGGGTATGAAAAACTGTTTTTT. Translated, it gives CASSAPGGYEKLFF. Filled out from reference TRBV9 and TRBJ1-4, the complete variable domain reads DSGVTQTPKHLITATGQRVTLRCSPRSGDLSVYWYQQSLDQGLQFLIQYYNGEERAKGNILERFSAQQFPDLHSELNLSSLELGDSALYFCASSAPGGYEKLFFGSGTQLSVL.

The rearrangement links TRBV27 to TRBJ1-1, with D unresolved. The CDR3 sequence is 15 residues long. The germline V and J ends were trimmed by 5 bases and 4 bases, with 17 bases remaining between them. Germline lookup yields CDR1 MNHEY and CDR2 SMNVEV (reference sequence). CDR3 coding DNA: TGTGCCAGCAGTGTTGCACTAACCTTACCCACTGAAGCTTTCTTT. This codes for CASSVALTLPTEAFF.

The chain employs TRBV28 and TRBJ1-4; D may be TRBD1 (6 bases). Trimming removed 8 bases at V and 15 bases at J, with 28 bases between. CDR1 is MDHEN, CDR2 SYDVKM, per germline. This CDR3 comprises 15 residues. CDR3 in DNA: TGTGCCAGCGCAGGGCCGTCTAGGGGGATTGGCGGTTTGTTTTTT. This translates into CASAGPSRGIGGLFF. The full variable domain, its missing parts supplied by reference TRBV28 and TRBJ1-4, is DVKVTQSSRYLVKRTGEKVFLECVQDMDHENMFWYRQDPGLGLRLIYFSYDVKMKEKGDIPEGYSVSREKKERFSLILESASTNQTSMYLCASAGPSRGIGGLFFGSGTQLSVL.

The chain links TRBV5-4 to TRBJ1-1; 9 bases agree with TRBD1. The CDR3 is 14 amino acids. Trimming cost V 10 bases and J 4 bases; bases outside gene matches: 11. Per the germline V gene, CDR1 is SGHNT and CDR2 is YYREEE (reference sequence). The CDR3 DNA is TGTGCCTCCCAAACAGGGGGCGAAAGCACTGAAGCTTTCTTT. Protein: CASQTGGESTEAFF.

For the CDR3, the DNA is TGTGCCAGCAGTGAATTCGCAGGGAATAATTCACCCCTCCACTTT. As protein: CASSEFAGNNSPLHF. The chain combines TRBV25-1 with TRBJ1-6; D may be TRBD1 (5 bases). Germline V gene data show CDR1 as MGHDK and CDR2 as SYGVNS. The ends were cut back, 1 base at V and 5 bases at J, with 9 bases in the middle. This CDR3 spans 15 amino acids.

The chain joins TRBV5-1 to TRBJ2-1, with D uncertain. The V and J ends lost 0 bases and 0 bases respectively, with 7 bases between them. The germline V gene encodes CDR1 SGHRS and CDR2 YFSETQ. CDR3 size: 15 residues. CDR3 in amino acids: CASSLAQSSYNEQFF. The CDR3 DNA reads TGCGCCAGCAGCTTGGCCCAGAGCTCCTACAATGAGCAGTTCTTC. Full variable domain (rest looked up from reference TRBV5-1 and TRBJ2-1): KAGVTQTPRYLIKTRGQQVTLSCSPISGHRSVSWYQQTPGQGLQFLFEYFSETQRNKGNFPGRFSGRQFSNSRSEMNVSTLELGDSALYLCASSLAQSSYNEQFFGPGTRLTVL.

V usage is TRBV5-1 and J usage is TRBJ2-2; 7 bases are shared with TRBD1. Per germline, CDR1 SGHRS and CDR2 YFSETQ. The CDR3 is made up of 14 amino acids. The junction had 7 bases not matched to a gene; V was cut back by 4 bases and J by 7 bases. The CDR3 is CASSRGQAVGELFF. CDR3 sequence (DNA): TGCGCCAGCAGCCGTGGACAGGCCGTCGGGGAGCTGTTTTTT. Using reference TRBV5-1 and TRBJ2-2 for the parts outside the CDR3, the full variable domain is KAGVTQTPRYLIKTRGQQVTLSCSPISGHRSVSWYQQTPGQGLQFLFEYFSETQRNKGNFPGRFSGRQFSNSRSEMNVSTLELGDSALYLCASSRGQAVGELFFGEGSRLTVL.

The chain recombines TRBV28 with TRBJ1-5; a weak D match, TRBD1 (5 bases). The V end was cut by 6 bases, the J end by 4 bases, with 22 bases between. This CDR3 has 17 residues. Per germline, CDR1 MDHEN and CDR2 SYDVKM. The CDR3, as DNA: TGTGCCAGCAGCCCCTCTGGGACCGTGCCTAAAAATCAGCCCCAGCATTTT. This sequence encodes CASSPSGTVPKNQPQHF.

CDR3 residues: CASSPDRDRTDTQYF. The DNA of the CDR3 is TGTGCCAGCAGCCCCGACAGGGACCGCACAGATACGCAGTATTTT. This rearrangement joins TRBV27 to TRBJ2-3; TRBD1 agrees at 7 bases. CDR3 length: 15 residues. CDR1 is MNHEY and CDR2 is SMNVEV in the germline V gene (reference sequence). V gave up 6 bases and J gave up 1 base; unmatched junction bases: 7.

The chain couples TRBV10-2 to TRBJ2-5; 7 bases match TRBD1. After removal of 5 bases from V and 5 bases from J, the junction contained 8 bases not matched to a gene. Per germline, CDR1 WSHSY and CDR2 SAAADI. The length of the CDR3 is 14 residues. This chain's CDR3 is CASSPSTGSETQYF. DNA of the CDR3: TGCGCCAGCAGTCCCTCGACAGGGTCGGAGACCCAGTACTTC.

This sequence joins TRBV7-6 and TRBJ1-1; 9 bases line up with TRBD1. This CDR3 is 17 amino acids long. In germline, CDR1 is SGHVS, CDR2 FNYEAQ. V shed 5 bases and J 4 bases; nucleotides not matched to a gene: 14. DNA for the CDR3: TGTGCCAGCAGCGTCTCCGGGACAGGGTTAAGCGGCACTGAAGCTTTCTTT. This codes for CASSVSGTGLSGTEAFF.

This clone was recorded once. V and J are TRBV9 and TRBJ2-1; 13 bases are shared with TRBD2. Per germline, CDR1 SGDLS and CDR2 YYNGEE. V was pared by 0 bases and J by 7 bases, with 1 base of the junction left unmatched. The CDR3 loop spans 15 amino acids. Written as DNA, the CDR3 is TGTGCCAGCAGCGTAGTACTAGCGGGGGGGAATGAGCAGTTCTTC. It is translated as CASSVVLAGGNEQFF.

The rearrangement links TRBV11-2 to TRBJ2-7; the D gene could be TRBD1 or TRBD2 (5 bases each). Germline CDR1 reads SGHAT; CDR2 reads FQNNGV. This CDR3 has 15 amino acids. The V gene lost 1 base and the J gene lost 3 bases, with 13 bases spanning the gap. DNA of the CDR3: TGTGCCAGCAGCTTAGTGGGGACCCTGAACTACGAGCAGTACTTC. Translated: CASSLVGTLNYEQYF.

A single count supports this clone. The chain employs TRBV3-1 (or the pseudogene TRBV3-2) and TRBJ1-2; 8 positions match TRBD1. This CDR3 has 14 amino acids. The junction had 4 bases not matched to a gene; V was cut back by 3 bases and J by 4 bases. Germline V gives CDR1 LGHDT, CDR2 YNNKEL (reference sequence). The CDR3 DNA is TGTGCCAGCAGCCAGGGACAGGCCGCCTATGGCTACACCTTC. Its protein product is CASSQGQAAYGYTF.

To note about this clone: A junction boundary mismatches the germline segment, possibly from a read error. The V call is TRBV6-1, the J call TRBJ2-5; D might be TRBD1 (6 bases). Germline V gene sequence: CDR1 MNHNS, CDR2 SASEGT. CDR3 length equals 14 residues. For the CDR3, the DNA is TGTGCCAGCAGTAAAGCCTCGCAGGGGAGGACCCAGTACTTC. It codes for CASSKASQGRTQYF.

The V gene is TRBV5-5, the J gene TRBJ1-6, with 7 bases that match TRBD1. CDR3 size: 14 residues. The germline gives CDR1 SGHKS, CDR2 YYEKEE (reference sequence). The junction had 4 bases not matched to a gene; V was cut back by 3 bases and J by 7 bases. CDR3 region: CASSSRDRNSPLHF. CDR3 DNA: TGTGCCAGCAGCTCTAGGGACAGAAATTCACCCCTCCACTTT.